The T cell receptor (beta chain) under discussion was sequenced for a study of T cells expressing NK-cell markers. As for the study in general: Seven HCMV-seropositive donors and one seronegative donor made up the eight sequenced donors. Study outcomes and limitations: Leadership of the CD3+CD56-NKG2C+ fraction also belonged to these clonotypes in a handful of donors.

TCRdb re-called the 5' RACE reads and catalogs CDR3 proteins one per entry, DNA excluded. The sample table includes over 250,000 distinct CDR3 sequences. Germline CDR1 SQVTM, CDR2 ANQGSEA. The CDR3 extends over 15 amino acids. About this clonotype itself: Its antigen is currently unknown.

This sequence originates from a woman aged 18-69 years in good health. The chain is built from TRBV29-1 and TRBJ2-3; TCRdb indicates TRBD2, and absent DNA this call remains unverified. Sequences were obtained from blood T cells: a sorted CD56 or NKG2C T cell subset, CD4+ or CD8+ T cells, or bulk PBMC T cells (not recorded which). The CDR3 protein is CSVGQEGLVSDTQYF.